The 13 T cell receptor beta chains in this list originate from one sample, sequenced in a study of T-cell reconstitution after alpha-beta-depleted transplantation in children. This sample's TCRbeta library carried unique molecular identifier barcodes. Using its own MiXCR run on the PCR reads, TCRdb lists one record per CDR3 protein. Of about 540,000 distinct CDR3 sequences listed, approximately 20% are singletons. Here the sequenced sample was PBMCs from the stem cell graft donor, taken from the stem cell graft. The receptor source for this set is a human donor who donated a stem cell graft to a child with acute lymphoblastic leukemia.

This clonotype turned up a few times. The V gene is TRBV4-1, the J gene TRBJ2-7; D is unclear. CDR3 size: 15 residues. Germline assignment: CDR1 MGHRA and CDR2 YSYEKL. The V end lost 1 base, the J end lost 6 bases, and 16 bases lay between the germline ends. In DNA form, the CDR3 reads TGCGCCAGCAGCCAAGCACAGTCGGCGGCTTTCGAGCAGTACTTC. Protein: CASSQAQSAAFEQYF.

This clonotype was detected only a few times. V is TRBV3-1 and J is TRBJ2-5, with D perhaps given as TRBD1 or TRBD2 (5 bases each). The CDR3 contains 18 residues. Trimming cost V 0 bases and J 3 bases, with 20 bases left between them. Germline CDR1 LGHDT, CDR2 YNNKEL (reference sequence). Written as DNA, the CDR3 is TGTGCCAGCAGCCAAGAAGGGCTGAGGGGCGACTGGAAAGAGACCCAGTACTTC. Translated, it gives CASSQEGLRGDWKETQYF.

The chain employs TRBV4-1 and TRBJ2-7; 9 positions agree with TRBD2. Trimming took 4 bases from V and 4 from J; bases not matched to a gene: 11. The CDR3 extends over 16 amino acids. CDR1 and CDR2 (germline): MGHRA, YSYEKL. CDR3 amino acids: CASSPTIAGVGYEQYF. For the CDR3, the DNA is TGCGCCAGCAGCCCGACAATAGCGGGAGTGGGTTACGAGCAGTACTTC.

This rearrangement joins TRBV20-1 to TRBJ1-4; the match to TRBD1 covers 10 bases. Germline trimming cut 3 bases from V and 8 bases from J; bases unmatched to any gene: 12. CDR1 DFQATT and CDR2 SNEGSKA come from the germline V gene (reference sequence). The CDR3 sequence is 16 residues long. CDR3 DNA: TGCAGTGCTAGCCATCCCGGGACAGGGGAAAAAGAAAAACTGTTTTTT. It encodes CSASHPGTGEKEKLFF.

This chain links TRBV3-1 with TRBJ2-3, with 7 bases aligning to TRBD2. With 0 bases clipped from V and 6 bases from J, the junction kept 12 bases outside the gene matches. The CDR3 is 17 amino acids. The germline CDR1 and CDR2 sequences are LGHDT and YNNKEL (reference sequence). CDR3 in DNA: TGTGCCAGCAGCCAAGATTGGGAAGCGGGATATAGGGATACGCAGTATTTT. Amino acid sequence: CASSQDWEAGYRDTQYF.

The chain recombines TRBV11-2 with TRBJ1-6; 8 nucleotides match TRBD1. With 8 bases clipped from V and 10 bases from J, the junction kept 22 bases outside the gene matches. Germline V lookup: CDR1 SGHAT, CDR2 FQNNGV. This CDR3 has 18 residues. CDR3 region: CASAITGRGLLGGSPLHF. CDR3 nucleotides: TGTGCCAGCGCCATCACGGGCAGGGGGCTTTTGGGGGGGTCACCCCTCCACTTT.

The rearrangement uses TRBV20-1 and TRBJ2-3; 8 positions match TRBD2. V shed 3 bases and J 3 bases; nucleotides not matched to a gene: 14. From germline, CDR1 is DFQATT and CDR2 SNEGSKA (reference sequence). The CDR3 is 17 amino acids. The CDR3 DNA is TGCAGTGCTAGGGTGCTTGGAGGGACTAGTTATACAGATACGCAGTATTTT. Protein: CSARVLGGTSYTDTQYF.

As DNA, the CDR3 is TGTGCCAGCAGTTTCGGGCGTAGCAATTCACCCCTCCACTTT. This gives the protein CASSFGRSNSPLHF. V usage is TRBV27 and J usage is TRBJ1-6; D gene unclear. The ends were cut back, 3 bases at V and 7 bases at J, with 10 bases in the middle. Germline assignment: CDR1 MNHEY and CDR2 SMNVEV (reference sequence). The CDR3 consists of 14 residues.

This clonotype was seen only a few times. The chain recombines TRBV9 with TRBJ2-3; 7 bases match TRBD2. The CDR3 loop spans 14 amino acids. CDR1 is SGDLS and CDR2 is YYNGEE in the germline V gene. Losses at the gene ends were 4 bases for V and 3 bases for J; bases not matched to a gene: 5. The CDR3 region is CASSYWGGTDTQYF. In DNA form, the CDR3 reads TGTGCCAGCAGCTACTGGGGGGGGACAGATACGCAGTATTTT.

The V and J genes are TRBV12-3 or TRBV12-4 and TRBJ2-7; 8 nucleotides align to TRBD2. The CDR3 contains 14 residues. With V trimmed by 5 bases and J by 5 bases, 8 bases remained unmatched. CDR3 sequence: CASSRLAGRNEQYF. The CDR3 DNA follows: TGTGCCAGCAGTAGGCTAGCGGGCCGTAACGAGCAGTACTTC.

This CDR3 is CASSVEPSTGGDEQYF. Here the CDR3 DNA reads TGTGCCAGCAGCGTAGAGCCGTCGACAGGGGGCGACGAGCAGTACTTC. The genes are TRBV9 and TRBJ2-7; 10 bases agree with TRBD1. The ends lost 0 bases at V and 5 bases at J; junction bases unmatched: 8. The CDR3 totals 16 residues. Germline V gene data show CDR1 as SGDLS and CDR2 as YYNGEE.

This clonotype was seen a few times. The CDR3 nucleotides are TGTGCCACCAGTTTGGGGCGGGCAGGGGGTTTGGAGACCCAGTACTTC. Amino acid sequence: CATSLGRAGGLETQYF. V gene TRBV15 combines with J gene TRBJ2-5, with 7 bases identical to TRBD1. V dropped 6 bases and J dropped 5; count of bases not matched to a gene: 15. CDR3 length: 16 residues. CDR1 and CDR2 (germline): LNHNV, YYDKDF (reference sequence).

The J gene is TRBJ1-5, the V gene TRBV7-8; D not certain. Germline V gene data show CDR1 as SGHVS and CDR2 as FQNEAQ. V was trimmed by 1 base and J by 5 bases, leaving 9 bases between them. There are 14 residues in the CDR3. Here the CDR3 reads CASSLEVNHQPQHF. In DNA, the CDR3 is TGTGCCAGCAGCTTAGAAGTGAACCATCAGCCCCAGCATTTT.